This T cell receptor beta chain was captured by sequencing in a study of T cells in women clearing cervical HPV infection. For the study at large: HLA type could not be excluded as a confounder. Study observations and caveats: CIN3+ cases had significantly higher TCR repertoire richness than controls, but evenness did not differ.

The J segment lost 2 bases and the V segment lost 1 base, leaving 3 bases of the junction unmatched. Germline-derived CDR1 and CDR2 are LNHDA and SQIVND (reference sequence). This CDR3 comprises 15 residues. Each participant carried one incident cervical HPV16 infection only. Libraries were prepared by immunoSEQ multiplex PCR; TCRdb keeps only in-frame clonotypes and omits some of them. The data include 20,000 to 25,000 clones; the top ten clones carry 4% to 6%. About this clone itself: Its specificity is not known. The CDR3 end is not reached by the read, which stops 3 residues before it; the germline J gene fills it in.

The rearrangement joins TRBV19 to TRBJ2-3, with TRBD2 identical over 7 bases. This TCR was recovered from a woman aged 18 to 75 with a cervical HPV16 infection that either progressed to CIN3+ or cleared (not recorded which). The sample comprised blood buffy coat. CDR3 DNA, as far as it was read: TGTGCCAGTAGTATAGCAGCGGGGATCACAGATACG. This sequence encodes CASSIAAGITDT. The full CDR3 is CASSIAAGITDTQYF.